The rows below give T cell receptor beta chains drawn from one sample of a study of OX40 agonist ivuxolimab in advanced cancers. The protocol was immunoSEQ multiplex PCR, while the TCRdb copy is restricted to in-frame clones and leaves out a portion. The table has 100,000 or so clones, more than 80% seen once. Here the sequenced sample was CD4+ or CD8+ T cells sorted from blood, taken in a trial of the OX40 agonist ivuxolimab. The receptors were gathered from an adult with an advanced solid tumor such as melanoma, head and neck, liver or kidney cancer. CDR3s include the opening cysteine and the closing phenylalanine or tryptophan. A D gene is named only where the DNA matches it firmly. Some rows have no size entry. The others give once, few or many, or a class for an expanded clone.

DNA: TGCGCCAGCAGCCAAGAAGGCTCTAGCGGGGGGTCCTCCTACGAGCAGTACTTC
CDR3: CASSQEGSSGGSSYEQYF
D: TRBD2
J: TRBJ2-7
V: TRBV4-1
size: .

DNA: TGTGCCAGCAGCCCCGGGACCACAGATACGCAGTATTTT
CDR3: CASSPGTTDTQYF
D: .
J: TRBJ2-3
V: TRBV7-7
size: .

DNA: TGCGCCAGCAGCCAAGGGTTAGGGTTAGAGACCCAGTACTTC
CDR3: CASSQGLGLETQYF
D: .
J: TRBJ2-5
V: TRBV4-3
size: .

DNA: TGTGCCAGCTCACCCAGGGCGGGGGGACCGACAACCTACGAGCAGTACTTC
CDR3: CASSPRAGGPTTYEQYF
D: TRBD2
J: TRBJ2-7
V: TRBV18
size: .

DNA: TGCGCCAGCAGCTTGGTGGGGGATTCACCCCTCCACTTT
CDR3: CASSLVGDSPLHF
D: .
J: TRBJ1-6
V: TRBV5-1
size: .

DNA: TGTGCCAGCAGCTTCGAGGCCCACGTGGGCTCTGGAAACACCATATATTTT
CDR3: CASSFEAHVGSGNTIYF
D: .
J: TRBJ1-3
V: TRBV7-8
size: .

DNA: TGTGCCACCAGCCTCACAGGGGCCACCGGGGAGCTGTTTTTT
CDR3: CATSLTGATGELFF
D: TRBD1
J: TRBJ2-2
V: TRBV15
size: few

DNA: TGTGCCAGCAGTTGGACAGGGGGCGTGGGAGTCGAGCAGTACTTC
CDR3: CASSWTGGVGVEQYF
D: TRBD1
J: TRBJ2-7
V: TRBV6-5
size: .

DNA: TGCGCCAGCAGTCGGTTGGGCTTGTCTAATGAAAAACTGTTTTTT
CDR3: CASSRLGLSNEKLFF
D: .
J: TRBJ1-4
V: TRBV4-1
size: .

DNA: TGTGCCAGCAGCCAAGATGGGCAGGGGGCGATCTCCTACGAGCAGTACTTC
CDR3: CASSQDGQGAISYEQYF
D: TRBD1
J: TRBJ2-7
V: TRBV4-2
size: .

DNA: TGTGCCAGCAGTTTTATAGGGGGGGCACGCACTGAAGCTTTCTTT
CDR3: CASSFIGGARTEAFF
D: .
J: TRBJ1-1
V: TRBV27
size: .

DNA: TGTGCCAGCTCACCACCCGGGACAGGAGCGTTGAACACTGAAGCTTTCTTT
CDR3: CASSPPGTGALNTEAFF
D: TRBD1
J: TRBJ1-1
V: TRBV18
size: .

DNA: TGTGCCAGCCAGGACAGGGGGGCCGGGGAGCTGTTTTTT
CDR3: CASQDRGAGELFF
D: TRBD1
J: TRBJ2-2
V: TRBV19
size: .

DNA: TGTGCCAGCAGCCCCAAGGGACAGGGAACCCACACTGAAGCTTTCTTT
CDR3: CASSPKGQGTHTEAFF
D: TRBD1
J: TRBJ1-1
V: TRBV5-6
size: .

DNA: TGTGCCAGCATGGGACTTCCTGGCGCAGATACGCAGTATTTT
CDR3: CASMGLPGADTQYF
D: .
J: TRBJ2-3
V: TRBV6-6
size: .

DNA: TGTGCCAGCTCACCAAACAGGATCACTGGAAACACCATATATTTT
CDR3: CASSPNRITGNTIYF
D: .
J: TRBJ1-3
V: TRBV18
size: .

DNA: TGTGCCAGCAGCGTAGGACAGGGGGCTTACGGCTACACCTTC
CDR3: CASSVGQGAYGYTF
D: TRBD1
J: TRBJ1-2
V: TRBV9
size: .

DNA: TGCGCCAGCAGCTTGGCGGGAGATACGCAGTATTTT
CDR3: CASSLAGDTQYF
D: .
J: TRBJ2-3
V: TRBV5-1
size: .

DNA: TGCGCCAGCAGCTTGGGACAGGGAATCTTCTACGAGCAGTACTTC
CDR3: CASSLGQGIFYEQYF
D: TRBD1
J: TRBJ2-7
V: TRBV5-1
size: .

DNA: TGCGCTAGCAGCGAAGTATTAGATGGAAACACCATATATTTT
CDR3: CASSEVLDGNTIYF
D: .
J: TRBJ1-3
V: TRBV10-2
size: .

DNA: TGTGCCAGCAGCGTAGGGGGAGCGGGAGGAGGGGAGACCCAGTACTTC
CDR3: CASSVGGAGGGETQYF
D: TRBD2
J: TRBJ2-5
V: TRBV9
size: .

DNA: TGTGCCAGCAGCCCGTCGCCGGGGCAGACCTACGAGCAGTACTTC
CDR3: CASSPSPGQTYEQYF
D: .
J: TRBJ2-7
V: TRBV7-2
size: .

DNA: TGTGCCAGCAGCCTCCGGGGGGGCGCCCAGGAAAAACTGTTTTTT
CDR3: CASSLRGGAQEKLFF
D: .
J: TRBJ1-4
V: TRBV9
size: once